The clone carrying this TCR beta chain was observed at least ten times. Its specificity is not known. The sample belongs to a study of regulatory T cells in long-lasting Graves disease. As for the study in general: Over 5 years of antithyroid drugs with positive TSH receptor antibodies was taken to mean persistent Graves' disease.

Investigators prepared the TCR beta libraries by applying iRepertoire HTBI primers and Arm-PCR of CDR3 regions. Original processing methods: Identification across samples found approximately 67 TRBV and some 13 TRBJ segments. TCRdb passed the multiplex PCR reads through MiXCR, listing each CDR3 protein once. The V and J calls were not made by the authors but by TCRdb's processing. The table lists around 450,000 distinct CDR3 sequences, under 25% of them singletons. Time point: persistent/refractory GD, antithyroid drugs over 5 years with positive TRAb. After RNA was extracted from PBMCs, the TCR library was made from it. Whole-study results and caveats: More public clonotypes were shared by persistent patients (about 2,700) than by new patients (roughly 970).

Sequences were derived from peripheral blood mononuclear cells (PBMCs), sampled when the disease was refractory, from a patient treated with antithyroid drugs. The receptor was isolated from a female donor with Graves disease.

In DNA, the CDR3 is TGTGCCAGCAGTTTACAGGGGATTGTATATCAGCCCCAGCATTTT. Protein sequence: CASSLQGIVYQPQHF. V and J are TRBV28 and TRBJ1-5; weak D call: TRBD1 (6 bases). Trimming took 2 bases from V and 5 from J, leaving 13 bases between them. CDR3 length equals 15 residues. Per germline, CDR1 MDHEN and CDR2 SYDVKM.